Following are 21 T cell receptor beta chains from one sample sequenced in a study of blood T cell repertoires in COVID-19. Sequencing used immunoSEQ multiplex PCR; TCRdb keeps in-frame clones, though not all of them. Seen here are some 180,000 clones, roughly 77% observed once, and the top ten hold 5.5% to 7%. Sequences were obtained from peripheral blood. The receptor set was obtained from a woman in her forties with COVID-19, enrolled during active disease.

The chain couples TRBV6-5 to TRBJ1-5, with D possibly being TRBD1 (5 bases). CDR1 and CDR2 (germline): MNHEY, SVGAGI. V was shortened by 9 bases and J by 0 bases, with 15 bases between the two germline ends. This CDR3 is built from 15 residues. The CDR3 spells CASFGAPYSNQPQHF. CDR3 coding DNA: TGTGCCAGTTTTGGGGCTCCCTATAGCAATCAGCCCCAGCATTTT.

This sequence joins TRBV5-5 and TRBJ2-6; D is perhaps TRBD2 (5 bases). There are 18 residues in the CDR3. CDR1 is SGHKS, CDR2 YYEKEE, per germline (reference sequence). V lost 4 bases to trimming and J lost 0 bases, with 17 bases between them. In DNA, the CDR3 is TGTGCCAGCAGCCTTGCCGGGATAGCCAGCTCTGGGGCCAACGTCCTGACTTTC. Its translation: CASSLAGIASSGANVLTF. The complete variable domain, with remaining parts taken from reference TRBV5-5 and TRBJ2-6, reads DAGVTQSPTHLIKTRGQQVTLRCSPISGHKSVSWYQQVLGQGPQFIFQYYEKEERGRGNFPDRFSARQFPNYSSELNVNALLLGDSALYLCASSLAGIASSGANVLTFGAGSRLTVL.

The chain is built from TRBV7-2 and TRBJ1-5; TRBD1 agrees at 9 bases. Per the germline V gene, CDR1 is SGHTA and CDR2 is FQGNSA. This CDR3 is 15 amino acids long. V trimming: 5 bases; J trimming: 5 bases; junction bases outside the gene matches: 7. The CDR3 loop is CASSPTRDRDQPQHF. CDR3 bases: TGTGCCAGCAGCCCCACCCGGGACAGGGATCAGCCCCAGCATTTT.

This clone was seen more than once but under ten times. V and J are TRBV7-3 and TRBJ1-5; D possibly corresponds to TRBD1 (6 bases). The CDR3 runs 14 residues. Trimming removed 1 base from V and 3 bases from J, with 7 bases in between. The germline CDR1 and CDR2 sequences are SGHTA and FQGTGA. The CDR3 coding sequence is TGTGCCAGCAGCTTAAAGGGGGACAATCAGCCCCAGCATTTT. It yields the protein CASSLKGDNQPQHF. Based on the CDR3 plus reference TRBV7-3 and TRBJ1-5, the full variable domain is GAGVSQTPSNKVTEKGKYVELRCDPISGHTALYWYRQSLGQGPEFLIYFQGTGAADDSGLPNDRFFAVRPEGSVSTLKIQRTERGDSAVYLCASSLKGDNQPQHFGDGTRLSIL.

This clone occurred once. This chain uses TRBV12-5 with TRBJ2-2, with D perhaps TRBD2 (5 bases). The V end lost 3 bases, the J end lost 1 base, and 24 bases lay between the germline ends. Germline assignment: CDR1 LGHNT and CDR2 FRNRAP. This CDR3 has 20 amino acids. In DNA, the CDR3 is TGTGCTAGTGGTTTTTTTATTGAGGGTCAGGAGGAATTGAACACCGGGGAGCTGTTTTTT. Amino acids: CASGFFIEGQEELNTGELFF.

The J gene is TRBJ1-5, the V gene TRBV7-2; the D is unclear. The CDR3 runs to 12 residues. Trimming left V 3 bases short and J 4 bases short, with 4 bases between. CDR1 and CDR2 from the germline V gene are SGHTA and FQGNSA. This CDR3 is CASSFPNQPQHF. CDR3 in DNA: TGTGCCAGCAGCTTTCCGAATCAGCCCCAGCATTTT.

This clone was detected only a few times. Here the CDR3 DNA reads TGCGCCAGCAGTTTTACAGGGGCGGGGGAGCAGTTCTTC. Encoded protein: CASSFTGAGEQFF. V gene TRBV5-1 combines with J gene TRBJ2-1; D possibly corresponds to TRBD1 (7 bases). Looked up from germline, CDR1 is SGHRS and CDR2 is YFSETQ. V lost 5 bases to trimming and J lost 10 bases, with 16 bases between them. CDR3 size: 13 residues.

About this clone: The junction does not match germline at one end; this may be a read error. This chain joins TRBV19 and TRBJ2-5; 7 bases are a match to TRBD1. The germline V gene has CDR1 LNHDA and CDR2 SQIVND (reference sequence). The CDR3 consists of 13 residues. The DNA of the CDR3 is TGTGCCAGTAATATACAGGGGCAAGAGACCCAGTACTTC. It is translated as CASNIQGQETQYF.

This clone came up a few times. Other DNA variants within this sample encode the same CDR3. This sequence joins TRBV7-3 and TRBJ2-2; 7 bases are shared with TRBD2. The CDR3 contains 14 residues. Per the germline V gene, CDR1 is SGHTA and CDR2 is FQGTGA. The trim removed 3 bases at V and 5 bases at J, leaving 3 bases unmatched. This CDR3 is CASSFTGGTGELFF. The CDR3 nucleotides read TGTGCCAGCAGCTTCACGGGAGGAACCGGGGAGCTGTTTTTT. Filled out from reference TRBV7-3 and TRBJ2-2, the complete variable domain reads GAGVSQTPSNKVTEKGKYVELRCDPISGHTALYWYRQSLGQGPEFLIYFQGTGAADDSGLPNDRFFAVRPEGSVSTLKIQRTERGDSAVYLCASSFTGGTGELFFGEGSRLTVL.

V usage is TRBV7-2 and J usage is TRBJ2-1; 13 positions match TRBD2. This CDR3 is 14 amino acids long. V trimming: 4 bases; J trimming: 7 bases; junction bases outside the gene matches: 1. CDR1 is SGHTA and CDR2 is FQGNSA in the germline V gene. CDR3 DNA sequence: TGTGCCAGCAGCTGGGGACTAGCGGGGAATGAGCAGTTCTTC. Encoded protein: CASSWGLAGNEQFF.

The chain couples TRBV19 to TRBJ2-1, with a tentative D call TRBD1 (5 bases). The germline V gene encodes CDR1 LNHDA and CDR2 SQIVND (reference sequence). Between the trimmed V and J ends, which lost 5 bases and 1 base, there was a span of 12 bases. The CDR3 covers 15 residues. CDR3 DNA sequence: TGTGCCAGTAGTCCACAGGTAGGGTCCTACAATGAGCAGTTCTTC. Protein product: CASSPQVGSYNEQFF.

The V and J genes are TRBV30 and TRBJ1-4; TRBD1 matches at 8 bases. From germline, CDR1 is GTSNPN and CDR2 SVGIG (reference sequence). V dropped 3 bases and J dropped 7; count of bases not matched to a gene: 13. The CDR3 totals 16 residues. The CDR3 sequence is CAWSSPGQGGGEKLFF. CDR3 sequence (DNA): TGTGCCTGGAGCAGCCCTGGACAGGGTGGGGGTGAAAAACTGTTTTTT.

The chain joins TRBV7-9 to TRBJ2-2, with TRBD1 matching 7 bases. This CDR3 has 17 amino acids. Germline CDR1 is SEHNR and CDR2 is FQNEAQ (reference sequence). V was clipped by 2 bases and J by 3 bases; unmatched bases: 9. CDR3 sequence (DNA): TGTGCCAGCAGCTTAAGGAAAGGACAGGATCACACCGGGGAGCTGTTTTTT. Translated: CASSLRKGQDHTGELFF.

The chain employs TRBV6-1 and TRBJ1-6, with 8 bases aligning to TRBD1. The length of the CDR3 is 17 residues. Germline CDR1 MNHNS, CDR2 SASEGT. Trimming took 0 bases from V and 7 from J; bases not matched to a gene: 8. DNA for the CDR3: TGTGCCAGCAGTGAAGCCCCGACGGACAGGGACAATTCACCCCTCCACTTT. Translated: CASSEAPTDRDNSPLHF.

The genes are TRBV28 and TRBJ2-7; D not certain. V was clipped by 3 bases and J by 2 bases, with 20 bases between them. Germline V gene lookup returns CDR1 MDHEN and CDR2 SYDVKM. CDR3 length equals 17 residues. CDR3 amino acids: CASSFSWASFDTYEQYF. CDR3 nucleotides: TGTGCCAGCAGTTTTTCTTGGGCGTCCTTCGATACCTACGAGCAGTACTTC.

In regard to this clone: The sample contains more than one DNA sequence encoding this CDR3. J is TRBJ2-5 and V is TRBV5-1; D remains ambiguous. CDR1 is SGHRS and CDR2 is YFSETQ in the germline V gene. V was cut by 1 base and J by 5 bases, with 3 bases left in between. The CDR3 consists of 11 residues. The DNA for the CDR3 is TGCGCCAGCAGCTTGCAGGAGACCCAGTACTTC. Encoded protein: CASSLQETQYF. Drawing the rest from reference TRBV5-1 and TRBJ2-5, the complete variable domain is KAGVTQTPRYLIKTRGQQVTLSCSPISGHRSVSWYQQTPGQGLQFLFEYFSETQRNKGNFPGRFSGRQFSNSRSEMNVSTLELGDSALYLCASSLQETQYFGPGTRLLVL.

The chain joins TRBV7-6 to TRBJ2-1, with 9 bases matching TRBD2. The junction had 9 bases not matched to a gene; V was cut back by 5 bases and J by 4 bases. Germline CDR1 is SGHVS and CDR2 is FNYEAQ. There are 16 residues in the CDR3. As DNA, the CDR3 is TGTGCCAGCAGCCTTCGGCTAGCGGGGTCTTACAATGAGCAGTTCTTC. It codes for CASSLRLAGSYNEQFF.

This chain links TRBV10-3 with TRBJ1-1; tentative D call: TRBD1 (5 bases). Trimming pared 3 bases from V and 3 bases from J, leaving 14 bases between. Germline assignment: CDR1 ENHRY and CDR2 SYGVKD. CDR3 length: 15 residues. This CDR3 reads CAISDRGGGHTEAFF. CDR3 DNA: TGTGCCATCAGTGATCGGGGCGGAGGGCACACTGAAGCTTTCTTT.

V is TRBV4-1 and J is TRBJ2-3, with TRBD2 matching 7 bases. After removal of 3 bases from V and 2 bases from J, the junction contained 8 bases not matched to a gene. The CDR3 consists of 16 residues. Germline-derived CDR1 and CDR2 are MGHRA and YSYEKL. The CDR3 DNA follows: TGCGCCAGCAGCCAGGGCCAAGCGGGATACACAGATACGCAGTATTTT. Protein product: CASSQGQAGYTDTQYF.

The chain has TRBV6-5 and TRBJ2-1, with D perhaps TRBD1 (6 bases). Germline V lookup: CDR1 MNHEY, CDR2 SVGAGI. Trimming left V 4 bases short and J 4 bases short, with 14 bases between. CDR3 length: 15 amino acids. DNA of the CDR3: TGTGCCAGCAGTTCCCTAGGGGGAAATTACAATGAGCAGTTCTTC. It encodes CASSSLGGNYNEQFF.

This clone has just a few counts. The J gene is TRBJ1-4, the V gene TRBV3-1 (or the pseudogene TRBV3-2); 10 bases are shared with TRBD1. The CDR3 spans 16 residues. CDR1 is LGHDT, CDR2 YNNKEL, per germline (reference sequence). V lost 1 base and J lost 8; bases outside the gene matches: 7. As DNA, the CDR3 is TGTGCCAGCAGCCAAGTACGGACAGGGGGGAGAGAAAAACTGTTTTTT. Amino acids: CASSQVRTGGREKLFF.